A single sample is the source of the 10 T cell receptor beta chains below, sequenced in a study of vaccination and CD4 T cells after COVID-19. An Oncomine TCR Beta short-read assay was used to sequence the DNA from cultured CD4+ T cells. TCRdb re-called the PCR reads with MiXCR, one entry per CDR3 protein. The sample holds more than 1,500 distinct CDR3 sequences; approximately 68% are singletons and the top ten take approximately 52%. Antigen specificity for these receptors is unknown. Treatment described: roughly 10-day PBMC culture with coronavirus spike peptide pools or control peptides (ViraFEST assay). Sequencing used CD4+ T cells from blood, cultured in vitro, obtained after SARS-CoV-2 vaccination. The receptor set was obtained from a human donor who had recovered from COVID-19.

This chain links TRBV7-8 with TRBJ1-1; possible D gene TRBD1, 6 bases. Germline lookup yields CDR1 SGHVS and CDR2 FQNEAQ. Trimming cost V 5 bases and J 1 base, with 17 bases left between them. This CDR3 comprises 16 residues. In nucleotides, the CDR3 is TGTGCCAGCAGCCAGCCGGGCAGGGGACAGAACACTGAAGCTTTCTTT. As protein: CASSQPGRGQNTEAFF. Supplemented by reference TRBV7-8 and TRBJ1-1, the full variable domain reads GAGVSQSPRYKVAKRGQDVALRCDPISGHVSLFWYQQALGQGPEFLTYFQNEAQLDKSGLPSDRFFAERPEGSVSTLKIQRTQQEDSAVYLCASSQPGRGQNTEAFFGQGTRLTVV.

In the case of this clonotype: The junction departs from germline at one end; a sequencing error may be responsible. The J gene is TRBJ1-5, the V gene TRBV19, with a weak D call TRBD1 (6 bases). CDR3 length equals 15 residues. Germline V gene sequence: CDR1 LNHDA, CDR2 SQIVND (reference sequence). The CDR3 reads CASSIVGQSNQPQHF. The CDR3 region has the DNA TGTGCCAGCAGTATAGTAGGACAGAGCAATCAGCCCCAGCATTTT.

The rearrangement uses TRBV19 and TRBJ1-1; D remains unclear. V shed 3 bases and J shed 1 base, with 6 bases lying between them. The CDR3 is 13 amino acids. Germline V gene sequence: CDR1 LNHDA, CDR2 SQIVND (reference sequence). The CDR3 is CASSILANTEAFF. CDR3 DNA: TGTGCCAGTAGTATCCTTGCGAACACTGAAGCTTTCTTT.

This chain links TRBV20-1 with TRBJ2-1; no clear D. The ends were cut back, 5 bases at V and 0 bases at J, with 14 bases in the middle. Germline CDR1 DFQATT, CDR2 SNEGSKA (reference sequence). The CDR3 runs to 15 residues. The CDR3 DNA reads TGCAGTGCTCAATCTAGATACCGCTCCTACAATGAGCAGTTCTTC. Protein: CSAQSRYRSYNEQFF.

The rearrangement joins TRBV20-1 to TRBJ1-2; D gene unclear. The V end lost 1 base, the J end lost 0 bases, and 6 bases lay between the germline ends. The CDR3 covers 13 residues. Germline values: CDR1 DFQATT, CDR2 SNEGSKA (reference sequence). Written as DNA, the CDR3 is TGCAGTGCTAGAGGTCAGGCTAACTATGGCTACACCTTC. Amino acid sequence: CSARGQANYGYTF.

The DNA for the CDR3 is TGCAGTGCTCTCGACAGGGCCAGCAATCAGCCCCAGCATTTT. Translating it yields CSALDRASNQPQHF. The V call is TRBV20-1, the J call TRBJ1-5; 7 bases agree with TRBD1. Trimming took 5 bases from V and 1 from J; bases not matched to a gene: 5. This CDR3 comprises 14 residues. In germline, CDR1 is DFQATT, CDR2 SNEGSKA (reference sequence).

This rearrangement joins TRBV6-1 to TRBJ1-1; D is unclear. Trimming shortened V by 5 bases and J by 4 bases, and 11 bases separated the two germline ends. Germline V gene sequence: CDR1 MNHNS, CDR2 SASEGT. This CDR3 region has 13 residues. In nucleotides, the CDR3 is TGTGCCAGCAGTCTGGACTTGACCACTGAAGCTTTCTTT. It yields the protein CASSLDLTTEAFF.

V is TRBV7-3 and J is TRBJ1-1; D is perhaps TRBD1 (5 bases). Trimming cost V 5 bases and J 1 base, with 8 bases left between them. The germline V gene has CDR1 SGHTA and CDR2 FQGTGA. The CDR3 contains 13 residues. The CDR3 sequence is CASSAQGNTEAFF. The CDR3 region has the DNA TGTGCCAGCAGCGCTCAGGGGAACACTGAAGCTTTCTTT. Looking up the rest from reference TRBV7-3 and TRBJ1-1 gives the full variable domain: GAGVSQTPSNKVTEKGKYVELRCDPISGHTALYWYRQSLGQGPEFLIYFQGTGAADDSGLPNDRFFAVRPEGSVSTLKIQRTERGDSAVYLCASSAQGNTEAFFGQGTRLTVV.

The V call is TRBV11-2, the J call TRBJ1-5; 9 bases are shared with TRBD1. This CDR3 is 19 amino acids long. In germline, CDR1 is SGHAT, CDR2 FQNNGV. V lost 4 bases and J lost 1; bases outside the gene matches: 14. CDR3 sequence (DNA): TGTGCCAGCAGCTCCCCACGGGACAGGGTGGTAGAAAGCAATCAGCCCCAGCATTTT. Translated: CASSSPRDRVVESNQPQHF.

This clonotype is large within its sample. J is TRBJ1-2 and V is TRBV20-1; D uncertain. The CDR3 has 14 residues. Germline V gives CDR1 DFQATT, CDR2 SNEGSKA (reference sequence). V dropped 4 bases and J dropped 3 bases, with 15 bases sitting between them. The CDR3 region is CSAIPRYRDYGYTF. CDR3 coding DNA: TGCAGTGCTATCCCCCGGTACAGAGACTATGGCTACACCTTC.